One and the same sample provided the 30 T cell receptor beta chains below, sequenced in a study of OX40 agonist ivuxolimab in advanced cancers. The repertoire was sequenced with immunoSEQ multiplex PCR; TCRdb's copy has only in-frame clones and lacks some. This sample yields 65,000 to 95,000 clones, of which over 85% are seen a single time; about 0.2% belongs to the top ten. The sequences come from CD4+ or CD8+ T cells sorted from blood, collected in a trial of the OX40 agonist ivuxolimab. These receptors came from an adult with an advanced solid tumor such as melanoma, head and neck, liver or kidney cancer.

This chain uses TRBV18 with TRBJ2-5; D is unclear. Deletions cut 8 bases from V and 2 bases from J, with 12 bases between. Germline CDR1 reads KGHSH; CDR2 reads LQKENI. The CDR3 extends over 13 amino acids. CDR3 bases: TGTGCCAGCGCCGGAGAGTTACAAGAGACCCAGTACTTC. It translates to CASAGELQETQYF.

The V gene is TRBV14, the J gene TRBJ2-2, with D tentatively TRBD2 (6 bases). Germline V gene lookup returns CDR1 SGHDN and CDR2 FVKESK. Trimming left V 0 bases short and J 0 bases short, with 11 bases between. The CDR3 spans 17 residues. The CDR3 spells CASSQDRLAPNTGELFF. The CDR3 nucleotides read TGTGCCAGCAGCCAAGATAGGCTAGCGCCGAACACCGGGGAGCTGTTTTTT.

The rearrangement joins TRBV5-1 to TRBJ2-1, with D possibly being TRBD2 (5 bases). The V gene lost 8 bases and the J gene lost 9 bases, with 24 bases spanning the gap. This CDR3 contains 15 residues. The germline gives CDR1 SGHRS, CDR2 YFSETQ. The CDR3 DNA follows: TGCGCCAGAAGCCTTCCGGGATTTCCGTACGGTGAGCAGTTCTTC. Protein product: CARSLPGFPYGEQFF.

V gene TRBV6-5 combines with J gene TRBJ2-3; the match to TRBD1 covers 7 bases. The CDR3 covers 15 residues. The germline CDR1 and CDR2 sequences are MNHEY and SVGAGI. V lost 5 bases, J lost 2 bases, and 7 bases stayed unmatched. The CDR3 spells CASSRRTGVTDTQYF. CDR3 nucleotides: TGTGCCAGCAGTCGCCGGACAGGAGTCACAGATACGCAGTATTTT.

The chain links TRBV5-4 to TRBJ2-2; 10 bases fit TRBD2. The germline CDR1 and CDR2 sequences are SGHNT and YYREEE (reference sequence). The CDR3 runs 15 residues. The trim removed 4 bases at V and 5 bases at J, leaving 5 bases unmatched. The CDR3 here is CASSELAGVTGELFF. The CDR3 DNA reads as TGTGCCAGCAGCGAGCTAGCGGGGGTGACCGGGGAGCTGTTTTTT.

The V call is TRBV7-8, the J call TRBJ1-1; 8 positions agree with TRBD1. Germline V gives CDR1 SGHVS, CDR2 FQNEAQ. CDR3 length: 13 residues. J was trimmed by 5 bases and V by 7 bases; bases with no gene match: 6. The CDR3 DNA follows: TGTGCCAGCACCCAGGGGGCGCGGACTGAAGCTTTCTTT. Amino acid sequence: CASTQGARTEAFF.

The chain uses TRBV19 and TRBJ2-5; unclear D gene. The V and J ends lost 1 base and 5 bases respectively, with 14 bases between them. CDR1 is LNHDA and CDR2 is SQIVND in the germline V gene (reference sequence). The length of the CDR3 is 15 residues. CDR3 protein: CASSIGSATWETQYF. CDR3 sequence (DNA): TGTGCCAGTAGTATAGGGTCCGCAACCTGGGAGACCCAGTACTTC.

The rearrangement joins TRBV5-4 to TRBJ1-5, with a possible D match to TRBD1 (6 bases). Germline V gene sequence: CDR1 SGHNT, CDR2 YYREEE (reference sequence). The CDR3 has 15 amino acids. V gave up 0 bases and J gave up 6 bases, with 13 bases separating them. CDR3 coding DNA: TGTGCCAGCAGCTTGGGTCCACAGGGAGTTCAGCCCCAGCATTTT. Translation: CASSLGPQGVQPQHF.

This chain connects TRBV11-1 to TRBJ1-2; 11 bases are shared with TRBD1. Per the germline V gene, CDR1 is SGHAT and CDR2 is FQDESV (reference sequence). The CDR3 contains 17 residues. V trimming: 5 bases; J trimming: 4 bases; junction bases outside the gene matches: 12. In nucleotides, the CDR3 is TGTGCCAGCAGCACCGGACAGGGGGCACGAGGCGTCTATGGCTACACCTTC. It encodes CASSTGQGARGVYGYTF.

V usage is TRBV9 and J usage is TRBJ1-4; 8 bases map to TRBD1. The V gene's germline CDR1 is SGDLS and CDR2 YYNGEE. This CDR3 comprises 16 residues. With 0 bases clipped from V and 5 bases from J, the junction kept 6 bases outside the gene matches. CDR3 nucleotides: TGTGCCAGCAGCGTAGTGCCAGGGGGCGCCAATGAAAAACTGTTTTTT. Encoded protein: CASSVVPGGANEKLFF.

The chain combines TRBV18 with TRBJ2-3, with a tentative D call TRBD2 (5 bases). This CDR3 is built from 14 residues. V was pared by 3 bases and J by 4 bases, with 11 bases between. Per the germline V gene, CDR1 is KGHSH and CDR2 is LQKENI. CDR3 bases: TGTGCCAGCTCACCGATGGACTGGGCAGATACGCAGTATTTT. Translated, it gives CASSPMDWADTQYF.

V and J are TRBV6-4 and TRBJ2-1; D unclear. Looked up from germline, CDR1 is MRHNA and CDR2 is SNTAGT. The CDR3 is made up of 13 amino acids. Trimming took off 5 bases at V and 9 bases at J, with 14 bases between the two ends. The DNA for the CDR3 is TGTGCCAGCAGTCTCTATGAGACGGGTGAGCAGTTCTTC. As protein: CASSLYETGEQFF.

This chain uses TRBV27 with TRBJ2-5; 7 nucleotides line up with TRBD2. The DNA end lines up better with TRBJ2-7; the J call may be wrong. This CDR3 region has 14 residues. CDR1 and CDR2 from the germline V gene are MNHEY and SMNVEV (reference sequence). The CDR3: CATRSGRRENEQYF. For the CDR3, the DNA is TGTGCCACCCGATCTGGCCGGCGGGAGAACGAGCAGTACTTC.

This chain uses TRBV5-1 with TRBJ2-2, with a possible D match to TRBD2 (5 bases). V was shortened by 1 base and J by 2 bases, with 9 bases between the two germline ends. Germline V lookup: CDR1 SGHRS, CDR2 YFSETQ. The CDR3 sequence is 15 residues long. The CDR3 loop is CASSLRGRNTGELFF. CDR3 in DNA: TGCGCCAGCAGCTTGCGAGGGAGAAACACCGGGGAGCTGTTTTTT.

This rearrangement joins TRBV19 to TRBJ2-7, with a weak D call TRBD1 (6 bases). There are 13 residues in the CDR3. Germline V lookup: CDR1 LNHDA, CDR2 SQIVND (reference sequence). V dropped 3 bases and J dropped 1 base, with 7 bases sitting between them. CDR3 sequence (DNA): TGTGCCAGTAGTATGAGGGGGTCCTACGAGCAGTACTTC. Its protein is CASSMRGSYEQYF. Drawing the rest from reference TRBV19 and TRBJ2-7, the complete variable domain is DGGITQSPKYLFRKEGQNVTLSCEQNLNHDAMYWYRQDPGQGLRLIYYSQIVNDFQKGDIAEGYSVSREKKESFPLTVTSAQKNPTAFYLCASSMRGSYEQYFGPGTRLTVT.

This rearrangement joins TRBV11-2 to TRBJ1-2; D not certain. Trimming cost V 4 bases and J 0 bases, with 12 bases left between them. This CDR3 spans 15 amino acids. Germline values: CDR1 SGHAT, CDR2 FQNNGV. The CDR3 loop reads CASSSRLQANYGYTF. In DNA form, the CDR3 reads TGTGCCAGCAGCTCCCGACTTCAAGCTAACTATGGCTACACCTTC.

The V gene is TRBV2, the J gene TRBJ2-2; weak D call: TRBD2 (6 bases). The CDR3 length is 17 residues. V was shortened by 7 bases and J by 3 bases, with 21 bases between the two germline ends. Per germline, CDR1 SNHLY and CDR2 FYNNEI. CDR3 residues: CASTPGWGDPDTGELFF. As DNA, the CDR3 is TGTGCCAGCACCCCAGGGTGGGGGGACCCGGACACCGGGGAGCTGTTTTTT.

The V gene is TRBV5-1, the J gene TRBJ2-7; D tentatively fits TRBD1 or TRBD2 (5 bases each). In germline, CDR1 is SGHRS, CDR2 YFSETQ. CDR3 size: 13 residues. V lost 4 bases to trimming and J lost 1 base, with 9 bases between them. The CDR3 loop reads CASSPRESYEQYF. CDR3 DNA sequence: TGCGCCAGCAGCCCCAGGGAGTCCTACGAGCAGTACTTC.

The chain recombines TRBV5-1 with TRBJ1-3, with D maybe TRBD1 (6 bases). Trimming removed 4 bases at V and 4 bases at J, with 18 bases between. The CDR3 is 16 amino acids. Germline CDR1 is SGHRS and CDR2 is YFSETQ. The CDR3 here is CASSPVRTAGGNTIYF. In DNA form, the CDR3 reads TGCGCCAGCAGCCCAGTCCGGACAGCGGGAGGAAACACCATATATTTT.

The genes are TRBV6-5 and TRBJ1-1, with no clear D. V shed 7 bases and J shed 1 base, with 13 bases lying between them. Looked up from germline, CDR1 is MNHEY and CDR2 is SVGAGI. CDR3 length equals 14 residues. The CDR3 protein is CASTGRAGNTEAFF. The CDR3 DNA is TGTGCCAGCACCGGGAGGGCCGGGAACACTGAAGCTTTCTTT.

This chain links TRBV10-3 with TRBJ1-2; D ambiguous. V dropped 6 bases and J dropped 8 bases, with 16 bases sitting between them. Germline CDR1 and CDR2: ENHRY and SYGVKD. The CDR3 spans 13 residues. This CDR3 reads CAIRETSTEGYTF. The CDR3, as DNA: TGTGCCATCAGAGAGACCTCAACGGAGGGCTACACCTTC.

The chain links TRBV13 to TRBJ1-6; D is uncertain. The CDR3 runs to 13 residues. The germline V and J ends were trimmed by 0 bases and 6 bases, with 3 bases remaining between them. CDR1 and CDR2 (germline): PRHDT, FYEKMQ (reference sequence). The CDR3 sequence: CASSLGPNSPLHF. The CDR3 region has the DNA TGTGCCAGCAGCTTAGGCCCTAATTCACCCCTCCACTTT.

This clone came up a few times. This rearrangement joins TRBV5-1 to TRBJ2-2, with D unresolved. The length of the CDR3 is 16 residues. Germline V gene sequence: CDR1 SGHRS, CDR2 YFSETQ. V lost 5 bases and J lost 1, with 15 bases in between. The CDR3 DNA is TGCGCCAGCAGTCCCCCTGGCCATTTGAACACCGGGGAGCTGTTTTTT. It specifies CASSPPGHLNTGELFF.

This rearrangement joins TRBV25-1 to TRBJ1-1, with D hard to call. The CDR3 loop spans 13 amino acids. V gave up 7 bases and J gave up 3 bases, with 12 bases separating them. Germline V gene sequence: CDR1 MGHDK, CDR2 SYGVNS. As DNA, the CDR3 is TGTGCCAGCAATGGTTTGGGTCACACTGAAGCTTTCTTT. Protein: CASNGLGHTEAFF.

The chain is built from TRBV6-1 and TRBJ1-5; TRBD1 might be the D (6 bases). With 1 base removed from V and 7 bases from J, the gap between germline ends came to 11 bases. Germline V gives CDR1 MNHNS, CDR2 SASEGT. The CDR3 length is 14 residues. CDR3 amino acids: CASSEGGGPQPQHF. The DNA for the CDR3 is TGTGCCAGCAGTGAAGGGGGGGGCCCACAGCCCCAGCATTTT.

This rearrangement joins TRBV5-1 to TRBJ1-1; D not certain. Trimming took 0 bases from V and 0 from J, leaving 9 bases between them. There are 15 residues in the CDR3. In germline, CDR1 is SGHRS, CDR2 YFSETQ. CDR3 in amino acids: CASSLGAPMNTEAFF. CDR3 bases: TGCGCCAGCAGCTTGGGTGCGCCGATGAACACTGAAGCTTTCTTT.

The V gene is TRBV9, the J gene TRBJ2-4, with TRBD2 identical over 8 bases. V dropped 0 bases and J dropped 0; count of bases not matched to a gene: 17. The CDR3 spans 21 residues. Germline CDR1 SGDLS, CDR2 YYNGEE. In DNA, the CDR3 is TGTGCCAGCAGCGTAGAGGCAGGGACTAGGTTTTCCTCAATAGCCAAAAACATTCAGTACTTC. Protein: CASSVEAGTRFSSIAKNIQYF.

This rearrangement joins TRBV11-2 to TRBJ2-1; TRBD2 matches at 8 bases. Germline V gives CDR1 SGHAT, CDR2 FQNNGV. With 5 bases clipped from V and 7 bases from J, the junction kept 10 bases outside the gene matches. The CDR3 spans 15 residues. CDR3 DNA: TGTGCCAGCAGCCCGCGGGGGGAGGGAGGTAATGAGCAGTTCTTC. It encodes CASSPRGEGGNEQFF.

J is TRBJ2-7 and V is TRBV5-1, with 10 positions matching TRBD1. Germline CDR1 reads SGHRS; CDR2 reads YFSETQ. V shed 4 bases and J 6 bases; nucleotides not matched to a gene: 7. This CDR3 is 14 amino acids long. As DNA, the CDR3 is TGCGCCAGCAGCGCGACAGGGGGCTTGGGCGAGCAGTACTTC. Amino acid sequence: CASSATGGLGEQYF.

A note on this clone: The same CDR3 also results from other DNA sequences found in this sample. The chain is built from TRBV6-1 and TRBJ1-5, with D maybe TRBD1 (5 bases). Germline V CDR1 and CDR2: MNHNS, SASEGT. The CDR3 extends over 13 amino acids. Trimming removed 5 bases at V and 5 bases at J, with 10 bases between. Here the CDR3 reads CASSQGGDQPQHF. The DNA of the CDR3 is TGTGCCAGCAGTCAGGGTGGGGATCAGCCCCAGCATTTT.